What follows are 16 T cell receptor beta chains derived from one specimen sequenced in a study of T cells after yellow fever vaccination (dated by TCRdb to about 2019). The treatment or condition label on this specimen signifies: live attenuated yellow fever vaccine strain. Library preparation employed 5' RACE. Data came from an Illumina NovaSeq 6000. TCRdb reprocessing: public reads trimmed at Q25 with fastp, clones called with MiXCR, in-frame beta chains kept. Rows are combined by CDR3 protein, so each entry shows the most common genes and DNA. Here the sample has 45,000 to 75,000 distinct CDR3 sequences; approximately 6.1% occur a single time. Jointly, the top ten make up roughly 31% of the sample. The material sequenced was PBMCs, either bulk or a sorted T-cell subset (CD4+, CD8+, memory, or dextramer-sorted; not recorded which), taken on the day of the yellow fever booster vaccination. Receptors were obtained from a man younger than 35 who received the YFV17D yellow fever vaccine.

This clonotype was recorded at least ten times. The chain links TRBV6-5 to TRBJ2-3; 12 bases fit TRBD2. Germline loops: CDR1 MNHEY, CDR2 SVGAGI. The CDR3 runs 15 residues. After removal of 8 bases from V and 4 bases from J, the junction contained 7 bases not matched to a gene. The CDR3 nucleotides are TGTGCCAGCCGACTAGCGGGGGCGTTGGCAGATACGCAGTATTTT. It translates to CASRLAGALADTQYF.

The V gene is TRBV7-2, the J gene TRBJ1-6; unclear D gene. Per germline, CDR1 SGHTA and CDR2 FQGNSA. V was shortened by 5 bases and J by 9 bases, with 23 bases between the two germline ends. The CDR3 is made up of 17 amino acids. This CDR3 reads CASSAGPVFSGGSPLHF. The CDR3 nucleotides read TGTGCCAGCAGCGCGGGCCCCGTTTTTTCCGGCGGTTCACCCCTCCACTTT.

This clonotype was counted ten times or more. This chain uses TRBV29-1 with TRBJ2-1; weak D call: TRBD2 (5 bases). The CDR3 runs to 12 residues. CDR1 is SQVTM, CDR2 ANQGSEA, per germline. The V and J ends lost 7 bases and 1 base respectively, with 8 bases between them. This chain's CDR3 is CSARGSYNEQFF. Here the CDR3 DNA reads TGCAGCGCCCGGGGTTCCTACAATGAGCAGTTCTTC.

The table lists this clonotype with many counts. The V and J genes are TRBV10-3 and TRBJ2-7; tentatively, D is TRBD1 (5 bases). The CDR3 totals 13 residues. Germline V gene data show CDR1 as ENHRY and CDR2 as SYGVKD. V dropped 3 bases and J dropped 2 bases, with 8 bases sitting between them. This CDR3 reads CAISEGHPYEQYV. The CDR3 nucleotides are TGTGCCATCAGTGAAGGACACCCCTACGAGCAGTACGTC.

In this sample, this clonotype turned up many times. The chain is built from TRBV4-3 and TRBJ1-1, with TRBD1 matching over 7 bases. The CDR3 extends over 15 amino acids. V trimming: 0 bases; J trimming: 5 bases; junction bases outside the gene matches: 6. CDR1 is LGHNA and CDR2 is YSLEER in the germline V gene. CDR3 coding DNA: TGCGCCAGCAGCCAAGATGGGAGGGGGCGGACTGAAGCTTTCTTT. Amino acids: CASSQDGRGRTEAFF.

This clonotype was recorded at least ten times. This chain links TRBV20-1 with TRBJ2-5; TRBD2 is a possible D gene (6 bases). The CDR3 spans 13 residues. Trimming pared 4 bases from V and 3 bases from J, leaving 12 bases between. CDR1 is DFQATT, CDR2 SNEGSKA, per germline (reference sequence). The CDR3 coding sequence is TGCAGTGCTACCAGCCTAGCGAAAGAGACCCAGTACTTC. Encoded protein: CSATSLAKETQYF.

This chain links TRBV11-2 with TRBJ1-2; TRBD1 matches 8 bases. The CDR3 is made up of 17 amino acids. Losses at the gene ends were 6 bases for V and 4 bases for J; bases not matched to a gene: 16. Germline values: CDR1 SGHAT, CDR2 FQNNGV. The CDR3 nucleotides are TGTGCCAGCAGTTTTCAGACGGGACAGGCAACATTCTATGGCTACACCTTC. Amino acid sequence: CASSFQTGQATFYGYTF.

The V gene is TRBV3-1, the J gene TRBJ2-3; TRBD2 matches at 7 bases. This CDR3 region has 15 residues. With 3 bases clipped from V and 2 bases from J, the junction kept 5 bases outside the gene matches. In germline, CDR1 is LGHDT, CDR2 YNNKEL (reference sequence). Here the CDR3 reads CASSHSGPTTDTQYF. For the CDR3, the DNA is TGTGCCAGCAGCCATAGCGGGCCGACCACAGATACGCAGTATTTT.

This clonotype has ten or more counts. The V and J genes are TRBV7-2 and TRBJ1-5, with 8 bases fitting TRBD1. The ends lost 4 bases at V and 0 bases at J; junction bases unmatched: 5. CDR3 size: 16 residues. CDR1 is SGHTA and CDR2 is FQGNSA in the germline V gene. CDR3 in amino acids: CASSSWTGNSNQPQHF. CDR3 bases: TGTGCCAGCAGCTCATGGACAGGGAATAGCAATCAGCCCCAGCATTTT.

V gene TRBV7-9 combines with J gene TRBJ2-2; TRBD1 aligns across 7 bases. J gave up 1 base and V 5 bases, and 10 bases lay outside the gene matches. The CDR3 extends over 17 amino acids. CDR1 is SEHNR and CDR2 is FQNEAQ in the germline V gene (reference sequence). The CDR3 spells CASSLRQGKKNTGELFF. The CDR3 nucleotides read TGTGCCAGCAGCCTTAGACAGGGAAAAAAGAACACCGGGGAGCTGTTTTTT.

This clonotype was seen at least ten times. The J gene is TRBJ2-1, the V gene TRBV5-1; D might be TRBD2 (5 bases). V was pared by 5 bases and J by 5 bases, with 11 bases between. The germline V gene encodes CDR1 SGHRS and CDR2 YFSETQ. The CDR3 is 13 amino acids. The CDR3 loop reads CASRSDGDNEQFF. The DNA for the CDR3 is TGCGCCAGCAGGTCAGACGGGGACAATGAGCAGTTCTTC.

This clonotype appeared many times. V and J are TRBV4-3 and TRBJ2-5; the D gene is possibly TRBD1 (6 bases). The CDR3 loop spans 15 amino acids. CDR1 LGHNA and CDR2 YSLEER come from the germline V gene. V was clipped by 1 base and J by 1 base, with 10 bases between them. The CDR3 is CASSQGTGPQETQYF. Here the CDR3 DNA reads TGCGCCAGCAGCCAAGGAACAGGGCCCCAAGAGACCCAGTACTTC.

This clonotype was detected many times. J is TRBJ2-3 and V is TRBV7-2, with D possibly matching TRBD1 (5 bases). CDR3 length equals 14 residues. V shed 2 bases and J shed 0 bases, with 6 bases lying between them. The germline gives CDR1 SGHTA, CDR2 FQGNSA. The CDR3 DNA reads TGTGCCAGCAGCTTACAGGGAAGCACAGATACGCAGTATTTT. Amino acid sequence: CASSLQGSTDTQYF.

At least ten counts were recorded for this clonotype. This chain uses TRBV5-5 with TRBJ2-5; 11 nucleotides agree with TRBD1. The junction had 19 bases not matched to a gene; V was cut back by 4 bases and J by 5 bases. The CDR3 is 19 amino acids. Germline values: CDR1 SGHKS, CDR2 YYEKEE (reference sequence). The CDR3 region is CASSRVMDHRTGGGETQYF. DNA for the CDR3: TGTGCCAGCAGCCGCGTAATGGACCATCGGACAGGGGGCGGGGAGACCCAGTACTTC.

The chain recombines TRBV9 with TRBJ2-4; 9 nucleotides agree with TRBD2. The germline V gene encodes CDR1 SGDLS and CDR2 YYNGEE. The CDR3 is made up of 15 amino acids. J gave up 7 bases and V 5 bases, and 10 bases lay outside the gene matches. CDR3 amino acids: CASSSGGPGGNIQYF. CDR3 nucleotides: TGTGCCAGCAGTAGCGGGGGTCCTGGGGGGAACATTCAGTACTTC.

The chain links TRBV30 to TRBJ2-7, with D tentatively TRBD1 (5 bases). Germline CDR1 reads GTSNPN; CDR2 reads SVGIG (reference sequence). The V and J ends lost 0 bases and 4 bases respectively, with 10 bases between them. The CDR3 sequence is 13 residues long. The CDR3 coding sequence is TGTGCCTGGAGTGTACAGGTCCAGTACGAGCAGTACGTC. Translation: CAWSVQVQYEQYV.